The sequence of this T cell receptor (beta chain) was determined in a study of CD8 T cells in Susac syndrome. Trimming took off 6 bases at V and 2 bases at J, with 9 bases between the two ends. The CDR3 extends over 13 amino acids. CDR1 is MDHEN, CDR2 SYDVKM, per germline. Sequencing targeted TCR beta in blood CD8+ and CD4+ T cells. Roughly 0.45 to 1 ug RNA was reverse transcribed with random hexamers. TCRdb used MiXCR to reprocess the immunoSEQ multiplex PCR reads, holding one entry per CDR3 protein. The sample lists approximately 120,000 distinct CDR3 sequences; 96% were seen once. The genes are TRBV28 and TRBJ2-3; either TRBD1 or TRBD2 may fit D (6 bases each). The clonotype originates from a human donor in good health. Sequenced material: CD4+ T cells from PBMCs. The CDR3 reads CASRWGATDTQYF. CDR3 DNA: TGTGCCAGCAGGTGGGGGGCCACAGATACGCAGTATTTT.